The 23 T cell receptor beta chains presented below share a single source sample, sequenced in a study of cytomegalovirus exposure and HLA in healthy donors. 13 Jbeta primers and 60 Vbeta primers were used for the PCR. Clones were sequenced by immunoSEQ multiplex PCR, and TCRdb holds only the in-frame ones, with some missing. Of about 120,000 clones listed, 75% to 85% are singletons. The sample was PBMCs. The receptors were sampled from a middle-aged man in good health and CMV-seronegative.

Here the CDR3 reads CASSNMNTEAFF. The CDR3 nucleotides read TGTGCCAGCAGTAATATGAACACTGAAGCTTTCTTT. The chain is built from TRBV6-5 and TRBJ1-1, with D unclear. The germline V and J ends were trimmed by 5 bases and 0 bases, with 4 bases remaining between them. Germline lookup yields CDR1 MNHEY and CDR2 SVGAGI. The CDR3 consists of 12 residues.

The CDR3 DNA sequence: TGTGCCAGCAGACCCTGGACAGCAAAAGAGACCCAGTACTTC. It codes for CASRPWTAKETQYF. This rearrangement joins TRBV5-8 to TRBJ2-5, with D perhaps matching TRBD1 (6 bases). Trimming stripped 5 bases from V and 3 bases from J, with 14 bases between. The germline CDR1 and CDR2 sequences are SGHTS and YDEGEE. This CDR3 is 14 amino acids long.

The gene calls are TRBV6-1 and TRBJ1-1; perhaps TRBD1 as D (6 bases). From germline, CDR1 is MNHNS and CDR2 SASEGT. With 2 bases removed from V and 8 bases from J, the gap between germline ends came to 15 bases. The CDR3 is 14 amino acids. CDR3 DNA sequence: TGTGCCAGCAGTGAATTCGGGCAGGGGAGAGAAGCTTTCTTT. This translates into CASSEFGQGREAFF.

The table lists this clone with a count of one. The genes are TRBV27 and TRBJ2-7; TRBD2 agrees at 8 bases. Germline loops: CDR1 MNHEY, CDR2 SMNVEV (reference sequence). V trimming: 4 bases; J trimming: 6 bases; junction bases outside the gene matches: 11. There are 15 residues in the CDR3. CDR3 protein: CASSSTPGGAGEQYF. The DNA for the CDR3 is TGTGCCAGCAGTTCGACCCCGGGGGGGGCCGGCGAGCAGTACTTC.

Points on this clone: One base separates it from a far larger clone, so it is likely a read error. The V call is TRBV6-4, the J call TRBJ2-1, with D possibly TRBD1 on 5 matching bases. The CDR3 sequence is 13 residues long. CDR1 and CDR2 from the germline V gene are MRHNA and SNTAGT. CDR3 coding DNA: TGTGCCAGCAGTGAATCAGGGTACAATCAGCAGTTCTTC. Encoded protein: CASSESGYNQQFF.

This clone was counted a few times. V is TRBV7-2 and J is TRBJ1-2; 7 bases line up with TRBD1. The germline V gene has CDR1 SGHTA and CDR2 FQGNSA. The CDR3 spans 15 residues. V lost 5 bases to trimming and J lost 4 bases; unmatched junction nucleotides: 10. The chain's CDR3 is CASSPEKGQPYGYTF. In nucleotides, the CDR3 is TGTGCCAGCAGCCCTGAGAAGGGACAGCCCTATGGCTACACCTTC.

This clone showed up just once. At one end, the junction sequence differs from germline, possibly due to a read error. This chain connects TRBV5-6 to TRBJ2-4; possibly TRBD1 for D (6 bases). CDR1 is SGHDT, CDR2 YYEEEE, per germline. The CDR3 is 15 amino acids. The CDR3 coding sequence is TGTGCCAGCAGCTCGGACAGAGGAGGAGAAAACAGTCAGTACTTC. Amino acid sequence: CASSSDRGGENSQYF.

The chain uses TRBV23-1 and TRBJ2-1, with 7 bases matching TRBD2. TRBV23-1 is an ORF, with its function uncertain. This CDR3 region has 15 residues. V trimming: 0 bases; J trimming: 2 bases; junction bases outside the gene matches: 1. The DNA of the CDR3 is TGCGCCAGCAGTCAATCGAGCGGGACCTACAATGAGCAGTTCTTC. This translates into CASSQSSGTYNEQFF.

The chain has TRBV4-1 and TRBJ1-3; D remains unclear. CDR1 is MGHRA, CDR2 YSYEKL, per germline. The CDR3 length is 15 residues. V was pared by 0 bases and J by 1 base, with 7 bases between. The CDR3 nucleotides are TGCGCCAGCAGCCAAGAACAGTTTTCTGGAAACACCATATATTTT. It is translated as CASSQEQFSGNTIYF.

V is TRBV7-2 and J is TRBJ1-1, with D maybe TRBD1 (6 bases). The ends were cut back, 5 bases at V and 1 base at J, with 17 bases in the middle. Per the germline V gene, CDR1 is SGHTA and CDR2 is FQGNSA. The CDR3 runs to 16 residues. Here the CDR3 reads CASSPFARTENTEAFF. The CDR3 DNA is TGTGCCAGCAGCCCCTTCGCCCGGACAGAGAACACTGAAGCTTTCTTT.

The chain employs TRBV10-3 and TRBJ2-7, with a weak D call TRBD1 (6 bases). V was cut by 4 bases and J by 4 bases, with 14 bases left in between. This CDR3 has 14 amino acids. CDR1 and CDR2 from the germline V gene are ENHRY and SYGVKD. The CDR3 DNA sequence: TGTGCCATCAGTGGAACCGGGACACCTTACGAGCAGTACTTC. Translating it yields CAISGTGTPYEQYF.

The chain employs TRBV4-1 and TRBJ1-1; a possible D gene is TRBD1 (5 bases). Germline loops: CDR1 MGHRA, CDR2 YSYEKL. Trimming took off 3 bases at V and 2 bases at J, with 7 bases between the two ends. The CDR3 loop spans 13 amino acids. CDR3 DNA sequence: TGCGCCAGCAGCCATCAGGGTAACACTGAAGCTTTCTTT. It codes for CASSHQGNTEAFF.

The rearrangement uses TRBV5-6 and TRBJ1-2, with 7 bases matching TRBD1. Germline trimming cut 4 bases from V and 13 bases from J; bases unmatched to any gene: 10. This CDR3 contains 12 residues. Germline V gives CDR1 SGHDT, CDR2 YYEEEE. The CDR3 loop is CASSRTGDSGTF. In DNA form, the CDR3 reads TGTGCCAGCAGCCGTACAGGGGACTCGGGCACCTTC.

The chain combines TRBV19 with TRBJ1-4; the match to TRBD1 covers 11 bases. Germline lookup yields CDR1 LNHDA and CDR2 SQIVND (reference sequence). Trimming at V came to 7 bases and at J to 2 bases, leaving 3 bases not matched to a gene. This CDR3 spans 15 amino acids. The CDR3 DNA reads as TGTGCCAGTATGGGACAGGGGGGTACTAATGAAAAACTGTTTTTT. Translation: CASMGQGGTNEKLFF.

The chain uses TRBV9 and TRBJ2-7, with 7 bases aligning to TRBD1. CDR3 length: 14 residues. Germline values: CDR1 SGDLS, CDR2 YYNGEE. With 6 bases clipped from V and 5 bases from J, the junction kept 11 bases outside the gene matches. This chain's CDR3 is CASTSSPTGNEQYF. CDR3 DNA sequence: TGTGCCAGCACCTCATCCCCGACAGGGAACGAGCAGTACTTC. Full variable domain (rest looked up from reference TRBV9 and TRBJ2-7): DSGVTQTPKHLITATGQRVTLRCSPRSGDLSVYWYQQSLDQGLQFLIQYYNGEERAKGNILERFSAQQFPDLHSELNLSSLELGDSALYFCASTSSPTGNEQYFGPGTRLTVT.

A remark on this clone: The sample contains more than one DNA sequence encoding this CDR3. The chain is built from TRBV10-3 and TRBJ1-5; D ambiguous. Germline assignment: CDR1 ENHRY and CDR2 SYGVKD. V was shortened by 4 bases and J by 1 base, with 5 bases between the two germline ends. This CDR3 has 13 amino acids. The CDR3 reads CAISAGSNQPQHF. In nucleotides, the CDR3 is TGTGCCATCAGTGCGGGAAGCAATCAGCCCCAGCATTTT.

The V gene is TRBV29-1, the J gene TRBJ2-7; D is unclear. The CDR3 spans 12 residues. From germline, CDR1 is SQVTM and CDR2 ANQGSEA. V lost 6 bases and J 2 bases, leaving 11 bases between the germline ends. The DNA for the CDR3 is TGCAGCGTGCTGGTTAGTGCCTACGAGCAGTACTTC. Amino acid sequence: CSVLVSAYEQYF.

The chain carries TRBV27 and TRBJ2-5, with D tentatively TRBD2 (7 bases). V was trimmed by 7 bases and J by 7 bases, leaving 16 bases between them. Per germline, CDR1 MNHEY and CDR2 SMNVEV (reference sequence). CDR3 length: 13 amino acids. CDR3 region: CASTSAGEGTQYF. CDR3 in DNA: TGTGCCAGCACAAGTGCAGGGGAGGGGACCCAGTACTTC.

The chain carries TRBV5-4 and TRBJ2-7; the match to TRBD1 covers 12 bases. The V gene's germline CDR1 is SGHNT and CDR2 YYREEE (reference sequence). With V trimmed by 0 bases and J by 5 bases, 6 bases remained unmatched. The CDR3 extends over 16 amino acids. The CDR3 spells CASSLAGDRGRNEQYF. The CDR3 nucleotides read TGTGCCAGCAGCTTGGCGGGGGACAGGGGGCGAAACGAGCAGTACTTC.

The rearrangement links TRBV28 to TRBJ2-5, with 10 bases identical to TRBD1. The CDR3 extends over 13 amino acids. Germline lookup yields CDR1 MDHEN and CDR2 SYDVKM. V shed 6 bases and J 5 bases; nucleotides not matched to a gene: 3. CDR3 sequence: CASRGQGTETQYF. The DNA for the CDR3 is TGTGCCAGCAGGGGACAGGGGACCGAGACCCAGTACTTC.

The CDR3 protein is CASSVASPGADTQYF. CDR3 DNA sequence: TGTGCCAGCAGTGTGGCTAGCCCAGGCGCAGATACGCAGTATTTT. The genes are TRBV6-1 and TRBJ2-3; possible D gene TRBD2, 5 bases. Trimming stripped 4 bases from V and 4 bases from J, with 15 bases between. The CDR3 is 15 residues long. Germline V CDR1 and CDR2: MNHNS, SASEGT.

This clone was detected once. This chain connects TRBV5-1 to TRBJ2-5; 11 positions agree with TRBD2. The CDR3 spans 16 residues. Germline V gives CDR1 SGHRS, CDR2 YFSETQ. Trimming cost V 0 bases and J 2 bases; bases outside gene matches: 3. CDR3 DNA sequence: TGCGCCAGCAGCTTGGGGACTAGCGGGCAACAAGAGACCCAGTACTTC. This translates into CASSLGTSGQQETQYF.

The J gene is TRBJ2-7, the V gene TRBV6-6; 7 positions match TRBD2. Germline V gene lookup returns CDR1 MNHNY and CDR2 SVGAGI (reference sequence). The CDR3 loop spans 16 amino acids. Losses at the gene ends were 2 bases for V and 5 bases for J; bases not matched to a gene: 12. CDR3 residues: CASSYGSGGGTNEQYF. The CDR3 DNA reads as TGTGCCAGCAGTTACGGGTCAGGTGGGGGGACTAACGAGCAGTACTTC.